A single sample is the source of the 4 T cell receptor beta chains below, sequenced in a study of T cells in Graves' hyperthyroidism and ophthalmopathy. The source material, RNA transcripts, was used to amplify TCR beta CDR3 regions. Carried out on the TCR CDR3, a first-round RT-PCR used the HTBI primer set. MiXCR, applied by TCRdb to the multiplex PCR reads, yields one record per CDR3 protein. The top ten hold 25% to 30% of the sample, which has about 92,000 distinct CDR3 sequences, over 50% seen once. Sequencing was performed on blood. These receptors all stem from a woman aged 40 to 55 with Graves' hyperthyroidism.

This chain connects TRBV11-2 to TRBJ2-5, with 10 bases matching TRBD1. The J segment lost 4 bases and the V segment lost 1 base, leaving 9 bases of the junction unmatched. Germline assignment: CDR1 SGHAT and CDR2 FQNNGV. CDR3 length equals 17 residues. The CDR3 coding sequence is TGTGCCAGCAGCTTAGGTACCGGGACAGGGGTCGGAGAGACCCAGTACTTC. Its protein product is CASSLGTGTGVGETQYF. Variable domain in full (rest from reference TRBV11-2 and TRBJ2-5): EAGVAQSPRYKIIEKRQSVAFWCNPISGHATLYWYQQILGQGPKLLIQFQNNGVVDDSQLPKDRFSAERLKGVDSTLKIQPAKLEDSAVYLCASSLGTGTGVGETQYFGPGTRLLVL.

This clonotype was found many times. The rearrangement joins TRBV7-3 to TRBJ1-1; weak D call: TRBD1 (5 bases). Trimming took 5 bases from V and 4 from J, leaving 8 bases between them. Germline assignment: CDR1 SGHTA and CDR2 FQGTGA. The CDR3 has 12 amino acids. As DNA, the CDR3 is TGTGCCAGCAGCCAGGGTGGCACTGAAGCTTTCTTT. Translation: CASSQGGTEAFF.

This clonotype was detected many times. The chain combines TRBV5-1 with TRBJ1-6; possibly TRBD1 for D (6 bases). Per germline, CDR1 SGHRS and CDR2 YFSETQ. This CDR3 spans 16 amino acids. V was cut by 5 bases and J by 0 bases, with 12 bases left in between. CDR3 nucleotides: TGCGCCAGCAGGGGGGGCAGGAGCTCCTATAATTCACCCCTCCACTTT. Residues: CASRGGRSSYNSPLHF.

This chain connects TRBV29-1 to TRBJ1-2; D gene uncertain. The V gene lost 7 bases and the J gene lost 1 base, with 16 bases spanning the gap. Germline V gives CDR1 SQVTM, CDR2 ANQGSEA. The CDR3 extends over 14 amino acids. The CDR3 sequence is CSASSVDGNYGYTF. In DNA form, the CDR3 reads TGCAGCGCCAGCAGCGTGGACGGTAACTATGGCTACACCTTC.